This T cell receptor (beta chain) derives from a study of siplizumab effects on memory and regulatory T cells. Study-level information: Mixed lymphocyte reactions were matched in twos, containing siplizumab at 1 ug/mL or lacking drug. Whole-study results and caveats: Proliferating siplizumab-cultured Tregs lacked confirmed suppressive function.

Measured with immunoSEQ multiplex PCR; TCRdb has only the in-frame clones, and not every one. The repertoire holds about 9,900 clones, with more than 35% as singletons. Mixed lymphocyte reaction cells underwent less than seven days of coculture at 37°C. Responder PBMCs received a CFSE label and stimulator PBMCs a Violet Dye label, and the cells were mixed 1:1. As regards this clone: The antigen is undetermined.

Per the germline V gene, CDR1 is SQVTM and CDR2 is ANQGSEA. The ends were cut back, 3 bases at V and 8 bases at J, with 14 bases in the middle. This CDR3 has 13 amino acids. The specimen was CFSE-low (dividing) CD4+ T cells sorted from an allogeneic mixed lymphocyte reaction. The J gene is TRBJ2-1, the V gene TRBV29-1; possibly TRBD2 for D (5 bases). The sequence derives from a human donor in good health; the cells came from an allogeneic mixed lymphocyte reaction. For the CDR3, the DNA is TGCAGCGTTGATGAGGTAGCGAACTATGAGCAGTTCTTC. This gives the protein CSVDEVANYEQFF.